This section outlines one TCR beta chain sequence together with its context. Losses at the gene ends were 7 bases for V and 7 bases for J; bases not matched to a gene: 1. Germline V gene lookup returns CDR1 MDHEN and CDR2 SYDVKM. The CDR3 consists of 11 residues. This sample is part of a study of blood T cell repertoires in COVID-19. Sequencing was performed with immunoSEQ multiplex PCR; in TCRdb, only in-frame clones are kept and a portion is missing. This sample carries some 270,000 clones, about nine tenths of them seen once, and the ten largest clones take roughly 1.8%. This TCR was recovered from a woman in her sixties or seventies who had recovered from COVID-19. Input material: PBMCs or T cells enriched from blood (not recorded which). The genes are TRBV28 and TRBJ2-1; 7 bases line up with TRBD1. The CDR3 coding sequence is TGTGCCAGCATCAGGGGGAATGAGCAGTTCTTC. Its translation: CASIRGNEQFF.